The 14 T cell receptor beta chains below all came from one sample that was sequenced in a study of human T cells and chemical hapten exposure. TCRdb re-called the RACE reads with MiXCR, one entry per CDR3 protein. The profile shows more than 300,000 distinct CDR3 sequences, 4.5% to 6% of them singletons. Time point given: pre-sensitization, week 0. Sample treatment: therapeutic diphenylcyclopropenone sensitization with weekly scalp DPC. This specimen consisted of whole blood, obtained in connection with sensitization to the hapten diphenylcyclopropenone (DPC). The receptors derive from a woman aged 50 to 60 with alopecia areata. Some clones in this sample may be carry-over from other donors' samples.

This clonotype was recorded many times. The CDR3 nucleotides read TGTGCCAGCAGCGCCTCTGCGGCCTACGAGCAGTACTTC. Translation: CASSASAAYEQYF. The J gene is TRBJ2-7, the V gene TRBV2; no reliable D call. CDR3 length: 13 residues. V shed 6 bases and J shed 2 bases, with 11 bases lying between them. From germline, CDR1 is SNHLY and CDR2 FYNNEI.

V usage is TRBV6-5 and J usage is TRBJ1-1; D is perhaps TRBD1 (5 bases). This CDR3 contains 16 residues. Germline CDR1 is MNHEY and CDR2 is SVGAGI. The ends were cut back, 4 bases at V and 4 bases at J, with 19 bases in the middle. CDR3 loop: CASSLDQGASGTEAFF. For the CDR3, the DNA is TGTGCCAGCAGTTTGGATCAAGGGGCTTCGGGCACTGAAGCTTTCTTT.

This clonotype occurred many times. The rearrangement links TRBV28 to TRBJ1-2, with D uncertain. V lost 6 bases, J lost 0 bases, and 5 bases lay in between. There are 12 residues in the CDR3. Germline-derived CDR1 and CDR2 are MDHEN and SYDVKM. CDR3 DNA sequence: TGTGCCAGCAGACTGGCTAACTATGGCTACACCTTC. Protein: CASRLANYGYTF.

This clonotype was counted only a few times. For the CDR3, the DNA is TGTGCCAGCAGTTTGGGGCGCTATGGCTACACCTTC. Protein: CASSLGRYGYTF. The genes are TRBV28 and TRBJ1-2, with D possibly TRBD1 on 5 matching bases. V was shortened by 3 bases and J by 4 bases, with 6 bases between the two germline ends. The CDR3 is 12 residues long. The germline V gene encodes CDR1 MDHEN and CDR2 SYDVKM.

This clonotype has at least ten counts. The V and J genes are TRBV3-1 and TRBJ2-1; the D is unclear. The CDR3 sequence is 17 residues long. Per germline, CDR1 LGHDT and CDR2 YNNKEL (reference sequence). Trimming stripped 3 bases from V and 7 bases from J, with 22 bases between. The CDR3 protein is CASSHLHRAGPLNEQFF. In nucleotides, the CDR3 is TGTGCCAGCAGCCATCTCCATAGGGCCGGACCATTAAATGAGCAGTTCTTC.

The chain recombines TRBV19 with TRBJ2-1; 12 bases match TRBD2. The CDR3 runs 15 residues. Germline V CDR1 and CDR2: LNHDA, SQIVND (reference sequence). The J segment lost 8 bases and the V segment lost 6 bases, leaving 8 bases of the junction unmatched. CDR3 amino acids: CASRRLAGEGYEQFF. CDR3 DNA: TGTGCCAGTAGGAGACTAGCGGGAGAGGGCTATGAGCAGTTCTTC.

In this sample, this clonotype turned up a few times. This chain uses TRBV2 with TRBJ2-7, with D possibly called TRBD1 or TRBD2 (5 bases each). V lost 1 base, J lost 6 bases, and 7 bases lay in between. The CDR3 loop spans 12 amino acids. Germline V gene sequence: CDR1 SNHLY, CDR2 FYNNEI. Here the CDR3 DNA reads TGTGCCAGCAGTGAAGGGGGGACCGAGCAGTACTTC. Translated, it gives CASSEGGTEQYF.

As for this clonotype: Being one base from a much bigger clone, this may be a read error. This chain uses TRBV28 with TRBJ1-1; D gene ambiguous. The CDR3 extends over 12 amino acids. The germline gives CDR1 MDHEN, CDR2 SYDVKM. Here the CDR3 reads CASSPVGTEASF. The CDR3 DNA sequence: TGTGCCAGCAGCCCCGTTGGCACTGAAGCTTCCTTT.

This clonotype was picked up a small number of times. This chain joins TRBV12-3 or TRBV12-4 and TRBJ1-4; no clear D gene. This CDR3 is built from 16 residues. Trimming removed 3 bases at V and 3 bases at J, with 14 bases between. CDR3 protein: CASSFRSLPPNEKLFF. The CDR3 DNA is TGTGCCAGCAGTTTCAGGAGCCTGCCCCCTAATGAAAAACTGTTTTTT.

The sample holds one count of this clonotype. Germline and junction disagree at one end, which may indicate a read error. V gene TRBV6-1 combines with J gene TRBJ1-5; 7 nucleotides line up with TRBD1. This CDR3 spans 15 amino acids. CDR1 is MNHNS and CDR2 is SASEGT in the germline V gene. CDR3 coding DNA: TGTGCCAGCAGACGACAGGGTATAGGCAATCAGCCCCATCATTTT. Encoded protein: CASRRQGIGNQPHHF.

Worth noting for this clonotype: A much larger clone differs by one base, so this may be a read error. This chain links TRBV4-2 with TRBJ2-4; no reliable D call. This CDR3 comprises 16 residues. Germline CDR1 LGHNA, CDR2 YNFKEQ. CDR3 residues: CASSKDPHGQERIQYF. The CDR3 nucleotides are TGTGCCAGCAGCAAAGATCCGCATGGGCAGGAGAGAATTCAGTACTTC.

The rearrangement joins TRBV29-1 to TRBJ2-5; 8 bases are shared with TRBD1. The length of the CDR3 is 13 residues. The ends lost 7 bases at V and 5 bases at J; junction bases unmatched: 9. CDR1 SQVTM and CDR2 ANQGSEA come from the germline V gene. CDR3 in amino acids: CSAGQGPKETQYF. CDR3 nucleotides: TGCAGCGCCGGACAGGGCCCGAAGGAGACCCAGTACTTC.

This clonotype showed up just a few times. This sequence joins TRBV5-6 and TRBJ2-5, with 7 positions matching TRBD1. The CDR3 is 14 amino acids. J was trimmed by 5 bases and V by 0 bases; bases with no gene match: 4. Looked up from germline, CDR1 is SGHDT and CDR2 is YYEEEE. Written as DNA, the CDR3 is TGTGCCAGCAGCTTGGGAGGGGGCGTGGAGACCCAGTACTTC. It specifies CASSLGGGVETQYF.

This clonotype was counted at least ten times. CDR3 residues: CASSPPSDNTEAFF. CDR3 DNA sequence: TGTGCCAGCAGTCCCCCCAGTGACAACACTGAAGCTTTCTTT. The chain is built from TRBV6-2 or TRBV6-3 and TRBJ1-1; D uncertain. Germline-derived CDR1 and CDR2 are MNHEY and SVGEGT. The CDR3 runs 14 residues. Trimming took off 5 bases at V and 2 bases at J, with 12 bases between the two ends.